This T cell receptor (beta chain) comes out of a study of cytomegalovirus exposure and HLA in healthy donors. General study results and limits: Some V segments could not be told apart, so they were left out, TRBV6-2 and TRBV6-3 among them. Analysis was carried out at a later point, and it linked a missense DCLRE1C variant to TCR beta V- and J-gene trimming. In an earlier analysis, most TCR beta V segments were productive about 87% or about 30% of the time.

The CDR3 is 15 residues long. In germline, CDR1 is KGHSH, CDR2 LQKENI. The ends were cut back, 2 bases at V and 6 bases at J, with 17 bases in the middle. Unrecorded immune exposure was likely among donors, who were nominally healthy when sampled. The PCR made use of 60 Vbeta and 13 Jbeta primers. The protocol was immunoSEQ multiplex PCR, while the TCRdb copy is restricted to in-frame clones and leaves out a portion. The sample holds about 49,000 clones. As regards this clone: The antigen remains unidentified.

The V and J genes are TRBV18 and TRBJ2-7; D is perhaps TRBD2 (6 bases). This TCR was recovered from a man younger than 35 in good health and CMV-seropositive. The specimen sequenced was PBMCs. The CDR3 spells CASSPTGTGSTEQYF. CDR3 coding DNA: TGTGCCAGCTCACCAACCGGGACTGGGTCCACCGAGCAGTACTTC.